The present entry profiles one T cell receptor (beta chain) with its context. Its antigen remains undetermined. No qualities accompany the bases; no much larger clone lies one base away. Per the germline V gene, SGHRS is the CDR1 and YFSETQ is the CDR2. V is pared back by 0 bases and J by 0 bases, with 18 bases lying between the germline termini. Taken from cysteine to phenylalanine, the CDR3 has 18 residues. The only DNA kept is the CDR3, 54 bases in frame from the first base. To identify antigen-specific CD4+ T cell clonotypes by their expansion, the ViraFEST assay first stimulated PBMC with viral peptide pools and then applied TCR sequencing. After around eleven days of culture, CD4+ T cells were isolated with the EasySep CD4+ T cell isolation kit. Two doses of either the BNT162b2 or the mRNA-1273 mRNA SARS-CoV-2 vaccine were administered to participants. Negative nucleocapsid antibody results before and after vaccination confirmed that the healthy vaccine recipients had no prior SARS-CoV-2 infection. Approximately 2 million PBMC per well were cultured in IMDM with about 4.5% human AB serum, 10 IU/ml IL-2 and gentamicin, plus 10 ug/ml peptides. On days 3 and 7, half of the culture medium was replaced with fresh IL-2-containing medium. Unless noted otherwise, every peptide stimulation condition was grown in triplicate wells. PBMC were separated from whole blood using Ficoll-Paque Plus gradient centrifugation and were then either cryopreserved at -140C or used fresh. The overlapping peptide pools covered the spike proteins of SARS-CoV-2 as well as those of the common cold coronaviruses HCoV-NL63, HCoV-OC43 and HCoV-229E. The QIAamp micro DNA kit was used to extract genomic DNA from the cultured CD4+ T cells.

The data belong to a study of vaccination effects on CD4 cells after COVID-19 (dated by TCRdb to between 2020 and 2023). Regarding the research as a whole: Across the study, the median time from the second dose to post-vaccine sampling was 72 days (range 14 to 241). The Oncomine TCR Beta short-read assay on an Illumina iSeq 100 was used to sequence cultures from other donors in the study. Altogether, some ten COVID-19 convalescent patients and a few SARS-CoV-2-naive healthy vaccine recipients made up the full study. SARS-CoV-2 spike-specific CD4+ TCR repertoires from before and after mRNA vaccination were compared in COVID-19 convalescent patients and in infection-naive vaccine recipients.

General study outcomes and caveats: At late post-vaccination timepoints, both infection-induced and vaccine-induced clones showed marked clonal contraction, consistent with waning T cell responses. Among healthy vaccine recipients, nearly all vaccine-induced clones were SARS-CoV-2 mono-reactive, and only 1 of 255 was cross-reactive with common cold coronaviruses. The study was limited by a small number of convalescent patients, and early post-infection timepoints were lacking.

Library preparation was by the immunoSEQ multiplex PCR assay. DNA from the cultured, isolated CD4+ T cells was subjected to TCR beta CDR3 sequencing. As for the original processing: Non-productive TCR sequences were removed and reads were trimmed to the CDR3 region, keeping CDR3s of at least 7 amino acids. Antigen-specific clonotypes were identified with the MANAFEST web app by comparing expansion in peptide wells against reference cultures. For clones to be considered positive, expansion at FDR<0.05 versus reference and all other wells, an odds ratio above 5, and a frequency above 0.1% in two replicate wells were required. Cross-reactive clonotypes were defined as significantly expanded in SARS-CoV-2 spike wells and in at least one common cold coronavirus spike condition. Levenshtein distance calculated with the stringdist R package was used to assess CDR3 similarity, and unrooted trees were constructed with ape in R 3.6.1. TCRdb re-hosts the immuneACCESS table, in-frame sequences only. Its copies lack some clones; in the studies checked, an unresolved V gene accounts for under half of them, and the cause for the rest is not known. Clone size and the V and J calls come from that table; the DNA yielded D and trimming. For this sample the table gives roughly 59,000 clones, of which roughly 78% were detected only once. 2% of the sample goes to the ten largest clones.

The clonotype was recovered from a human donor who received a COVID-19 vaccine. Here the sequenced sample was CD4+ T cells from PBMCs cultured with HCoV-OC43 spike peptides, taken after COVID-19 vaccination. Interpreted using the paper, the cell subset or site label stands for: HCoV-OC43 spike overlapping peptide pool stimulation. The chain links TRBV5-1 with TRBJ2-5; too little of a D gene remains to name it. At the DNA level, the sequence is TGCGCCAGCAGCTTGGGACTTGACGCACAGATGTACCAAGAGACCCAGTACTTC. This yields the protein CASSLGLDAQMYQETQYF.